The TCR beta chain under discussion was sequenced for a study of early T cells in non-severe SARS-CoV-2 infection. Germline-derived CDR1 and CDR2 are SQVTM and ANQGSEA. The CDR3 runs 13 residues. V was clipped by 3 bases and J by 4 bases, with 11 bases between them. Researchers tagged individual cDNA molecules with unique molecular identifiers. MiXCR was run by TCRdb on the 5' RACE reads, yielding one entry per CDR3 protein. This sample carries about 60,000 distinct CDR3 sequences, around an eighth of them seen once, and the ten largest clones take 4% to 5%. The V call is TRBV29-1, the J call TRBJ2-3, with D possibly matching TRBD2 (6 bases). The source is an adult who was a healthcare worker with PCR-confirmed SARS-CoV-2 infection or an uninfected control (not recorded which). The sample comprised whole blood. The CDR3 is CSVEVGSADTQYF. CDR3 nucleotide sequence: TGCAGCGTTGAGGTCGGGAGCGCAGATACGCAGTATTTT.